This TCR beta chain emerged from a study of T cell responses to AZD1222 COVID-19 vaccine. Whole-study findings and limits: An increase in Spike-specific TCR breadth and depth was observed after two AZD1222 doses.

Germline-derived CDR1 and CDR2 are LNHDA and SQIVND (reference sequence). The CDR3 length is 12 residues. V was shortened by 10 bases and J by 5 bases, with 11 bases between the two germline ends. About this clone itself: Its matching antigen is unknown.

Clones were sequenced by immunoSEQ multiplex PCR, and TCRdb holds only the in-frame ones, with some missing. The profile shows about 140,000 clones, 89% of them singletons. The chain couples TRBV19 to TRBJ1-4; D unclear. The input for sequencing was peripheral blood, taken on day 0 of AZD1222 vaccination. The TCR originated in an adult in good health. CDR3 DNA sequence: TGTGCCACCAGAACAAGCAATGAAAAACTGTTTTTT. It codes for CATRTSNEKLFF. Using reference TRBV19 and TRBJ1-4 for the parts outside the CDR3, the full variable domain is DGGITQSPKYLFRKEGQNVTLSCEQNLNHDAMYWYRQDPGQGLRLIYYSQIVNDFQKGDIAEGYSVSREKKESFPLTVTSAQKNPTAFYLCATRTSNEKLFFGSGTQLSVL.